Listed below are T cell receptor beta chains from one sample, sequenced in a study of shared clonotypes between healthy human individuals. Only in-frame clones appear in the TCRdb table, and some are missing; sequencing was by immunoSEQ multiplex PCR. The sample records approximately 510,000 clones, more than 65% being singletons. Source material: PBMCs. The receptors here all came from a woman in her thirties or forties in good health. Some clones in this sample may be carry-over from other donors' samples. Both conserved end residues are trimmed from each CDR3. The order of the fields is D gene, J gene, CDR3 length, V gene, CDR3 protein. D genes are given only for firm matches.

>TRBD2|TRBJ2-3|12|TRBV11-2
ASDRGGESDTQY
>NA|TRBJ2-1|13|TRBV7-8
ASSSARGFDNEQF
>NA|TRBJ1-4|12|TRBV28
ASRVTGINEKLF
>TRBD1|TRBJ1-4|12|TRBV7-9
ASSFGQGGEKLF
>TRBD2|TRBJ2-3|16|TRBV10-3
AISGPPGIAGAKDTQY
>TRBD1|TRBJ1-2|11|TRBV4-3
ASSQDRGGGYT
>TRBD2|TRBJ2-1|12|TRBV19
ASSVLAGGPEQF
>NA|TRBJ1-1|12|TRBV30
AWSVRVTGTEAF
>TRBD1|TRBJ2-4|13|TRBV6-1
ASSEQQGAKNIQY
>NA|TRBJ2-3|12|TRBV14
ASSPVGPADTQY
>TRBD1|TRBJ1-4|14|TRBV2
ASSRDSPATNEKLF
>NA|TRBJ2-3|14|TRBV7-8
ASSSRSVQGTDTQY
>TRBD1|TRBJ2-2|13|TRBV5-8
ASSWWTGDTGELF
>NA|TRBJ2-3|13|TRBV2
ASSPRSSYTDTQY
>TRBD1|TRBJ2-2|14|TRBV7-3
ASSYSGTASTGELF
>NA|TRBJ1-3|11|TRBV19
ASSPYSGNTIY
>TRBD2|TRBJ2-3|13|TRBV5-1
ASSLPGLAGDTQY
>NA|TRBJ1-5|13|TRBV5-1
ASSLTDGLSQPQH
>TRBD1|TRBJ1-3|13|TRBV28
ASQTGNPSGNTIY
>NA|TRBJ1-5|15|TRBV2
ASSDRSGLSSHQPQH
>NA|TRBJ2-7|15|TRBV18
ASSPPRLGGVLYEQY
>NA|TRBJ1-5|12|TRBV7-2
ASSAPGFNQPQH
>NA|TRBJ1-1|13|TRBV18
ASSPNRARDTEAF
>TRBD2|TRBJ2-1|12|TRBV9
ASEGTSGYNEQF
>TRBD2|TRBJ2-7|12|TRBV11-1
ASSPAGRTYEQY
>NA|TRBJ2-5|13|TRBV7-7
ASSPGGTPQETQY
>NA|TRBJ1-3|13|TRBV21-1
ASSKGNSGSDTIY
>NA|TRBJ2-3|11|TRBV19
ASGSMGTDTQY
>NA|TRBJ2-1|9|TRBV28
ASLAYNEQF
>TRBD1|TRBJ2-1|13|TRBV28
ASSLGQGVAGEQF
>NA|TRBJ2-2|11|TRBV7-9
ASRQLNTGELF
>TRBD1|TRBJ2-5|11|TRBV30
AWRRQGRETQY
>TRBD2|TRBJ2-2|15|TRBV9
ASGTSGIWLNTGELF
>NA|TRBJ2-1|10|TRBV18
ASSAYSNEQF
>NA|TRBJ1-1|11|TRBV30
AWSVLKTGVPF
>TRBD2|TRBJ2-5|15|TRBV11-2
ASSPRGLAGNQETQY
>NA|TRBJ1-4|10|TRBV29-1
SGKWGGEKLF
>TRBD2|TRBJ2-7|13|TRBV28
ASSTLAGGRYEQY
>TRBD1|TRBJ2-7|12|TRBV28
ASSPGTGVSEQY
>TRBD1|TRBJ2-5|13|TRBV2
ASSEGTGPQETQY
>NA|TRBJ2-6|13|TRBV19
ASKGGVPRYGVLT
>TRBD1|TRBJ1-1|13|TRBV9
ASSARTGSHTEAF
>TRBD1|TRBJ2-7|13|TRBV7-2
ASSVQQGAVGEQY
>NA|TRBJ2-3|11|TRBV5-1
ASTPVGTDTQY
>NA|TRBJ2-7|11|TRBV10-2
ASSESEVREQY
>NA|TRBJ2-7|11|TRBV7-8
ASRPDGYTEQY
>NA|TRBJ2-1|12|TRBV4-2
ASSFESSYNEQF
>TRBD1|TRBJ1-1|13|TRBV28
ASSLTGTGVAEAF
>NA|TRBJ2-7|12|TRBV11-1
ASSFGRLTYEQY
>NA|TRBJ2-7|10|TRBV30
AWSVGGGEQY
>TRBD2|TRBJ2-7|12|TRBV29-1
SVGPAGGPDEQY
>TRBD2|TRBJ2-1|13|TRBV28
ASSPHSGRGDEQF
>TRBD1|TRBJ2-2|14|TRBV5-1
ASSPRQGAGTGELF
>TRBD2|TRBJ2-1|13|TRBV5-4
ASSLSAGGRNEQF
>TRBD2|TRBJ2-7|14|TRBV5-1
ASSPGLAGVAYEQY
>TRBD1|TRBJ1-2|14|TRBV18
ASSPRDRASSSGYT
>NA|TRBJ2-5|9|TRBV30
AWSLQETQY